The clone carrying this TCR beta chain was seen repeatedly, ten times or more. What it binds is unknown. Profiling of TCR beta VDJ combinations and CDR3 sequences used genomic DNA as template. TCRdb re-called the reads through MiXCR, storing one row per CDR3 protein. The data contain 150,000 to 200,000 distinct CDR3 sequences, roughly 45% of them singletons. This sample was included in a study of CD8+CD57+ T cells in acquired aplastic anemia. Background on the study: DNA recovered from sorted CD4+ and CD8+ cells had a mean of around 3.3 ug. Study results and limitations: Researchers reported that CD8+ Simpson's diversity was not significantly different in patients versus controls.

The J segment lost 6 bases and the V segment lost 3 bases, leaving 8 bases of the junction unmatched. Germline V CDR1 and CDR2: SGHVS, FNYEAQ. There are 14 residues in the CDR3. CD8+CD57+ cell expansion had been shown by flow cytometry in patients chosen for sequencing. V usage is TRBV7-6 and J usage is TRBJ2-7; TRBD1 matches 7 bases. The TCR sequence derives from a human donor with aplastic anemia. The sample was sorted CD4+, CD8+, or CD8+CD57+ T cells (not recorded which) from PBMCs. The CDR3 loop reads CASSFSDRASEQYF. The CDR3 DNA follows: TGTGCCAGCAGCTTTAGCGACAGGGCGTCCGAGCAGTACTTC.